This passage covers 18 T cell receptor beta chains from one sample sequenced in a study of monozygotic twins with cystic fibrosis. Profiling relied on immunoSEQ multiplex PCR, and the TCRdb table lists in-frame clones only, not all of them. The sample includes over 30,000 clones, 90% to 95% of them seen just once. Input material: blood. Every receptor here comes from a boy aged 2 to 10 with cystic fibrosis.

The DNA of the CDR3 is TGCAGCGTTGAGGAACCAGGGGGCGCCTATGGCTACACCTTC. Translation: CSVEEPGGAYGYTF. The V and J genes are TRBV29-1 and TRBJ1-2; 8 nucleotides line up with TRBD1. The CDR3 consists of 14 residues. Germline V gene data show CDR1 as SQVTM and CDR2 as ANQGSEA. The junction had 7 bases not matched to a gene; V was cut back by 3 bases and J by 4 bases.

V is TRBV5-1 and J is TRBJ2-7; the D gene could be TRBD1 or TRBD2 (5 bases each). Trimming left V 4 bases short and J 1 base short, with 9 bases between. The CDR3 extends over 13 amino acids. Germline assignment: CDR1 SGHRS and CDR2 YFSETQ. CDR3 in amino acids: CASSGDLSYEQYF. The CDR3 nucleotides are TGCGCCAGCAGCGGGGACCTTTCCTACGAGCAGTACTTC.

CDR3 protein: CASSLAGGFETQYF. In nucleotides, the CDR3 is TGTGCCAGCAGCTTAGCGGGGGGTTTTGAGACCCAGTACTTC. The V gene is TRBV7-3, the J gene TRBJ2-5, with TRBD2 matching over 8 bases. Trimming cost V 2 bases and J 5 bases; bases outside gene matches: 4. The CDR3 extends over 14 amino acids. CDR1 and CDR2 (germline): SGHTA, FQGTGA.

This clone was seen only once. J is TRBJ1-4 and V is TRBV15, with a possible D match to TRBD1 (5 bases). The CDR3 sequence is 16 residues long. V lost 1 base to trimming and J lost 8 bases, with 17 bases between them. Germline values: CDR1 LNHNV, CDR2 YYDKDF (reference sequence). The CDR3 loop reads CATSRAPGQVREKLFF. In DNA form, the CDR3 reads TGTGCCACCAGCAGAGCCCCGGGGCAGGTGCGGGAAAAACTGTTTTTT.

The V call is TRBV5-4, the J call TRBJ2-5; 9 bases align to TRBD1. V shed 2 bases, J shed 4 bases, and the junction held 9 bases outside the gene matches. Germline CDR1 SGHNT, CDR2 YYREEE (reference sequence). CDR3 length: 16 amino acids. This chain's CDR3 is CASSFGPQTGGETQYF. The CDR3 DNA is TGTGCCAGCAGCTTTGGGCCCCAGACAGGGGGAGAGACCCAGTACTTC.

The chain has TRBV2 and TRBJ1-1, with D possibly being TRBD1 (6 bases). Trimming took off 5 bases at V and 1 base at J, with 8 bases between the two ends. From germline, CDR1 is SNHLY and CDR2 FYNNEI. This CDR3 has 13 amino acids. The CDR3, as DNA: TGTGCCAGCAGTCGGACAGCGAACACTGAAGCTTTCTTT. This gives the protein CASSRTANTEAFF.

The V gene is TRBV10-1, the J gene TRBJ2-1; 7 nucleotides line up with TRBD2. The CDR3 covers 16 residues. J gave up 3 bases and V 4 bases, and 9 bases lay outside the gene matches. Germline values: CDR1 WNHNN, CDR2 SYGVQD (reference sequence). In DNA form, the CDR3 reads TGCGCCAGCAGTGCAGGGTGGGGGGGTTACTACAATGAGCAGTTCTTC. It codes for CASSAGWGGYYNEQFF.

The chain links TRBV12-5 to TRBJ2-7, with TRBD1 matching 9 bases. The CDR3 sequence is 14 residues long. V lost 4 bases to trimming and J lost 6 bases; unmatched junction nucleotides: 7. Germline V gives CDR1 LGHNT, CDR2 FRNRAP. CDR3 sequence: CASGSGTGYGEQYF. The CDR3 region has the DNA TGTGCTAGTGGTTCCGGGACAGGGTATGGCGAGCAGTACTTC.

This rearrangement joins TRBV11-3 to TRBJ1-6, with no clear D. Per the germline V gene, CDR1 is SGHNT and CDR2 is YENEEA. V lost 6 bases and J 7 bases, leaving 13 bases between the germline ends. CDR3 length: 14 residues. The DNA for the CDR3 is TGTGCCAGCAGTCTCGTGGGTCGGAATTCACCCCTCCACTTT. This encodes CASSLVGRNSPLHF.

The V and J genes are TRBV11-3 and TRBJ2-2; 7 nucleotides align to TRBD2. The length of the CDR3 is 14 residues. V trimming: 5 bases; J trimming: 3 bases; junction bases outside the gene matches: 3. Germline-derived CDR1 and CDR2 are SGHNT and YENEEA. CDR3 loop: CASSLSGHTGELFF. DNA for the CDR3: TGTGCCAGCAGCCTTAGCGGGCACACCGGGGAGCTGTTTTTT.

The chain has TRBV7-2 and TRBJ2-5; either TRBD1 or TRBD2 may supply D (5 bases each). The CDR3 has 14 amino acids. Deletions cut 3 bases from V and 4 bases from J, with 12 bases between. The V gene's germline CDR1 is SGHTA and CDR2 FQGNSA. Here the CDR3 DNA reads TGTGCCAGCAGCTTTTCCGGGGCAGGAGAGACCCAGTACTTC. Amino acid sequence: CASSFSGAGETQYF. The full variable domain, in which reference TRBV7-2 and TRBJ2-5 provide the parts outside the CDR3, is GAGVSQSPSNKVTEKGKDVELRCDPISGHTALYWYRQSLGQGLEFLIYFQGNSAPDKSGLPSDRFSAERTGGSVSTLTIQRTQQEDSAVYLCASSFSGAGETQYFGPGTRLLVL.

This clone was observed a few times. This chain joins TRBV5-1 and TRBJ1-1, with D possibly being TRBD1 (5 bases). The V gene's germline CDR1 is SGHRS and CDR2 YFSETQ. The CDR3 totals 14 residues. The ends were cut back, 3 bases at V and 4 bases at J, with 13 bases in the middle. The CDR3 sequence: CASSSQGFGTEAFF. DNA of the CDR3: TGCGCCAGCAGCTCTCAGGGATTCGGCACTGAAGCTTTCTTT.

The chain employs TRBV13 and TRBJ1-1; no reliable D call. The CDR3 sequence is 13 residues long. The germline V gene encodes CDR1 PRHDT and CDR2 FYEKMQ (reference sequence). V was clipped by 1 base and J by 4 bases, with 7 bases between them. In nucleotides, the CDR3 is TGTGCCAGCAGCTTAGAATTTTCCACTGAAGCTTTCTTT. Translation: CASSLEFSTEAFF.

V is TRBV29-1 and J is TRBJ1-3; tentatively, D is TRBD1 (6 bases). The CDR3 extends over 14 amino acids. Germline V gives CDR1 SQVTM, CDR2 ANQGSEA. V lost 5 bases and J 0 bases, leaving 11 bases between the germline ends. CDR3 coding DNA: TGCAGCGTTTCCTGGACAGTCTCTGGAAACACCATATATTTT. It is translated as CSVSWTVSGNTIYF.

V gene TRBV7-8 combines with J gene TRBJ1-1; perhaps TRBD1 as D (5 bases). Trimming pared 1 base from V and 4 bases from J, leaving 7 bases between. The CDR3 totals 13 residues. Germline V gene sequence: CDR1 SGHVS, CDR2 FQNEAQ. For the CDR3, the DNA is TGTGCCAGCAGCTTAGGCGGGGGCACTGAAGCTTTCTTT. Translated: CASSLGGGTEAFF. The full variable domain, with the rest looked up from reference TRBV7-8 and TRBJ1-1, is GAGVSQSPRYKVAKRGQDVALRCDPISGHVSLFWYQQALGQGPEFLTYFQNEAQLDKSGLPSDRFFAERPEGSVSTLKIQRTQQEDSAVYLCASSLGGGTEAFFGQGTRLTVV.

This chain uses TRBV7-9 with TRBJ1-6, with 9 bases lining up with TRBD1. The CDR3 is 14 residues long. With 5 bases clipped from V and 9 bases from J, the junction kept 5 bases outside the gene matches. Germline V gene sequence: CDR1 SEHNR, CDR2 FQNEAQ (reference sequence). CDR3 bases: TGTGCCAGCAGCCCGGGACAGGGAAGTTCACCCCTCCACTTT. This translates into CASSPGQGSSPLHF.

This clone was seen a single time. The chain links TRBV5-1 to TRBJ2-5, with 8 bases matching TRBD2. Losses at the gene ends were 4 bases for V and 6 bases for J; bases not matched to a gene: 11. Per the germline V gene, CDR1 is SGHRS and CDR2 is YFSETQ. The CDR3 spans 15 residues. The CDR3: CASSQGLDIVKTQYF. CDR3 bases: TGCGCCAGCAGCCAGGGACTAGATATTGTTAAGACCCAGTACTTC.

V and J are TRBV6-5 and TRBJ2-7; 7 positions match TRBD1. Germline-derived CDR1 and CDR2 are MNHEY and SVGAGI. The CDR3 spans 14 residues. With V trimmed by 0 bases and J by 3 bases, 2 bases remained unmatched. CDR3 residues: CASSYSGTVYEQYF. Written as DNA, the CDR3 is TGTGCCAGCAGTTACTCTGGGACAGTCTACGAGCAGTACTTC.